This T cell receptor beta chain comes out of a study of T cell changes during pregnancy in multiple sclerosis. This clone was found once. The germline V gene encodes CDR1 LNHDA and CDR2 SQIVND (reference sequence). Trimming stripped 7 bases from V and 6 bases from J, with 19 bases between. The CDR3 consists of 15 residues. Using immunoSEQ multiplex PCR, the repertoire was profiled, and TCRdb retains in-frame clones only, with some absent. The table includes some 85,000 clones, roughly 95% detected once. Sequencing used peripheral blood, obtained in the second trimester of pregnancy. V and J are TRBV19 and TRBJ1-5; D is unclear. The source is a female donor in good health, enrolled as a control in a pregnancy study. In DNA form, the CDR3 reads TGTGCCAGTAAACGCGCTGGAGGGAATGGTCAGCCCCAGCATTTT. This gives the protein CASKRAGGNGQPQHF.